A selection of T cell receptor beta chains follows, all from one sample in a study of beta chain features in type 1 diabetes. Produced via immunoSEQ multiplex PCR; TCRdb's table is partial and in-frame only. The table has about 15,000 clones, almost 70% seen once; the top ten hold less than 2.5%. The sample comprised Tregs from blood. These TCRs come from a man aged 25 to 45 with type 1 diabetes. CDR3s include the opening cysteine and the closing phenylalanine or tryptophan. A D gene is named only where the DNA matches it firmly. Size values are once, few and many counts, or a class for expanded clones, and some rows have none.

V	size	J	D	DNA	CDR3
TRBV7-2	few	TRBJ2-5	TRBD1	TGTGCCAGCAGCTCACAGGGGGCGTTAGGGTACTTC	CASSSQGALGYF
TRBV29-1	-	TRBJ2-1	TRBD2	TGCAGCGTCGGGACTAGCGGGAGAGGAAATGAGCAGTTCTTC	CSVGTSGRGNEQFF
TRBV5-5	few	TRBJ2-1	TRBD2	TGTGCCAGCAGCTCCGCCGCTAGCGGCTACAATGAGCAGTTCTTC	CASSSAASGYNEQFF
TRBV10-3	-	TRBJ1-2	-	TGTGCCATCAGTGTGGGCGGGAACTATGGCTACACCTTC	CAISVGGNYGYTF
TRBV6-1	-	TRBJ2-7	TRBD1	TGTGCCAGCAGTGAAAAAGGGGTAGGGACAGGCTACCCCTACGAGCAGTACTTC	CASSEKGVGTGYPYEQYF
TRBV11-3	-	TRBJ1-6	-	TGTGCCAGCACCTCCGGGGGTTTTGGGGCTTCACCCCTCCACTTT	CASTSGGFGASPLHF
TRBV6-6	-	TRBJ1-5	-	TGTGCCAGCAGTTCCTACAGGGAGCGTCAGCCCCAGCATTTT	CASSSYRERQPQHF
TRBV7-2	-	TRBJ1-2	-	TGTGCCAGCCGAGGGCCTCTCACAGTCTTAGCTAACTATGGCTACACCTTC	CASRGPLTVLANYGYTF
TRBV6-1	-	TRBJ2-5	-	TGTGCCAGCAGTGAGCGTCAATCCCCGGAGGACCAGTACTTC	CASSERQSPEDQYF
TRBV6-5	-	TRBJ2-3	-	TGTGCCAGCAGTTACAGCCAGGGAAGCACAGATACGCAGTATTTT	CASSYSQGSTDTQYF
TRBV18	-	TRBJ1-2	-	TGTGCCAGCTCACCCGGGGGGGCTGGCTACACCTTC	CASSPGGAGYTF
TRBV7-6	-	TRBJ2-5	-	TGTGCCAGCAGCTTAGCCGGACACATCCAAGAGACCCAGTACTTC	CASSLAGHIQETQYF
TRBV7-6	-	TRBJ2-6	TRBD2	TGTGCCAGCAGCGCTAGACTAGCGGGGGGGCCCTCTGGGGCCAACGTCCTGACTTTC	CASSARLAGGPSGANVLTF
TRBV5-6	-	TRBJ2-5	TRBD2	TGTGCCAGCAGCTTGGAGGTAGCGGGGGGGCTTGGGACCCAGTACTTC	CASSLEVAGGLGTQYF
TRBV7-9	few	TRBJ2-1	-	TGTGCCAGCAGCTTAGCCCGGGTAATGAGGGATGAGCAGTTCTTC	CASSLARVMRDEQFF
TRBV5-1	-	TRBJ1-1	TRBD1	TGCGCCAGCAGCTTCGGACAGGGGGTCGGGAACACTGAAGCTTTCTTT	CASSFGQGVGNTEAFF
TRBV15	-	TRBJ1-5	-	TGTGCCACCAGCATTGCAGGGTACGGTCAGCCCCAGCATTTT	CATSIAGYGQPQHF
TRBV7-9	-	TRBJ2-5	-	TGTGCCAGCAGCCCCCAAAAACAGGGTCAAGAGACCCAGTACTTC	CASSPQKQGQETQYF
TRBV29-1	once	TRBJ2-7	TRBD1	TGCAGTGTATCCCCGGGACAGGGGACCTACGAGCAGTACTTC	CSVSPGQGTYEQYF
TRBV14	few	TRBJ1-4	-	TGTGCCAGCAGCCAAGGAGTCGGGAACCTCGGATTGAGACTGTTTTTT	CASSQGVGNLGLRLFF
TRBV4-1	-	TRBJ2-7	-	TGCGCCAGCAGCCAACCGGCACAGGGATTCAGCGAGCAGTACTTC	CASSQPAQGFSEQYF
TRBV5-1	-	TRBJ2-2	-	TGCGCCAGCAGCTTACAGGGATCCACCGGGGAGCTGTTTTTT	CASSLQGSTGELFF
TRBV29-1	-	TRBJ2-7	-	TGCAGCGTTGAAGGGACAGCCCTCGAGCAGTACTTC	CSVEGTALEQYF
TRBV11-3	-	TRBJ2-7	-	TGTGCCAGCACCACGCTGGGGGGGGCACGAGCCGAGCAGTACTTC	CASTTLGGARAEQYF
TRBV7-7	few	TRBJ1-4	TRBD1	TGTGCCAGCAGCTTAGGTGCGGGACAGGGGAACGAAAAACTGTTTTTT	CASSLGAGQGNEKLFF
TRBV7-9	few	TRBJ2-1	TRBD2	TGTGCCAGCAGCGGAAACAAGGGACTAGCGTTCAATGAGCAGTTCTTC	CASSGNKGLAFNEQFF
TRBV28	-	TRBJ2-2	TRBD1	TGTGCCAGCAGACCCCCGGGGACAGGGAGCACCGGGGAGCTGTTTTTT	CASRPPGTGSTGELFF
TRBV5-1	-	TRBJ2-7	TRBD2	TGCGCCAGCAGCAGAAGGACTAGCGGGGCGAAATCCTACGAGCAGTACTTC	CASSRRTSGAKSYEQYF
TRBV21-1	-	TRBJ1-2	-	TGTGCCAGCAGCAAACGTTACAGGCCTCTCTATGGCTACACCTTC	CASSKRYRPLYGYTF
TRBV7-2	-	TRBJ2-6	-	TGTGCCAGCAGCAGACCTGGGGCGCAAGGGGCCAACGTCCTGACTTTC	CASSRPGAQGANVLTF
TRBV5-1	-	TRBJ2-7	-	TGCGCCAGCAGCCGGGACACTTCCTACGAGCAGTACTTC	CASSRDTSYEQYF
TRBV14	-	TRBJ2-1	TRBD2	TGTGCCAGCAGCCGGCTAGCGGGAGATGTCAATGAGCAGTTCTTC	CASSRLAGDVNEQFF
TRBV6-5	once	TRBJ1-2	-	TGTGCCAGCCGCGGTGTCAGTAACTATGGCTACACCTTC	CASRGVSNYGYTF
TRBV7-2	-	TRBJ2-7	-	TGTGCCAGCAGCTGGGGGGACGGGGCCTACGAGCAGTACTTC	CASSWGDGAYEQYF
TRBV10-3	-	TRBJ2-3	TRBD2	TGTGCCATCGGGACTAGCGGTACAGATACGCAGTATTTT	CAIGTSGTDTQYF
TRBV6-5	-	TRBJ2-5	-	TGTGCCAGCAGTCAGGGGCGGGGGAAAGGGAAGACCCAGTACTTC	CASSQGRGKGKTQYF
TRBV7-9	-	TRBJ1-2	-	TGTGCCAGCAGCTTAGAACAGGTCCTGAGCTATGGCTACACCTTC	CASSLEQVLSYGYTF
TRBV5-1	-	TRBJ2-7	TRBD1	TGCGCCAGCAGCTCCGGGACAGGGACGTACGAGCAGTACTTC	CASSSGTGTYEQYF
TRBV5-1	-	TRBJ1-4	-	TGCGCCAGCAGCCCATTGGGACACCTAGGTGCGGAACTGTTTTTT	CASSPLGHLGAELFF
TRBV19	few	TRBJ1-5	TRBD1	TGTGCCAGTAGTATCGGGACAGGGGCCGGACAGCCCCAGCATTTT	CASSIGTGAGQPQHF
TRBV25-1	-	TRBJ1-1	-	TGTGCCAGCAGTGCCTATACGGAAGCTTTCTTT	CASSAYTEAFF
TRBV18	-	TRBJ1-1	-	TGTGCCAGCTCACGTTGGGAGGGTGGAGGCACTGAAGCTTTCTTT	CASSRWEGGGTEAFF
TRBV18	-	TRBJ1-2	-	TGTGCCAGCTCAGAGACATCCAACTATGGCTACACCTTC	CASSETSNYGYTF
TRBV6-5	few	TRBJ2-2	-	TGTGCCAGCAGTTACGCCTATGGGACATACACCGGGGAGCTGTTTTTT	CASSYAYGTYTGELFF
TRBV10-2	-	TRBJ2-5	-	TGCGCCAGCAGCATGGGACAAAGTGGAGAGACCCAGTACTTC	CASSMGQSGETQYF
TRBV28	-	TRBJ2-7	TRBD1	TGTGCCAGCAATTACAGGGGGAGAAACTACGAGCAGTACTTC	CASNYRGRNYEQYF
TRBV11-2	-	TRBJ2-1	-	TGTGCCAGCAGCCCCCAGGGTTTGAATGAGCAGTTCTTC	CASSPQGLNEQFF
TRBV7-9	-	TRBJ2-5	-	TGTGCCAGCAGCCCGACTCTTGCCCAAGAGACCCAGTACTTC	CASSPTLAQETQYF
TRBV30	few	TRBJ2-7	TRBD1	TGTGCCTGGAGCCCCGGGACAGGATCCTCCTGGGAGTACTTC	CAWSPGTGSSWEYF
TRBV12-5	-	TRBJ1-2	-	TGTGCTAGTGGTTCCCGGGACTATGGCTACACCTTC	CASGSRDYGYTF
TRBV19	-	TRBJ2-1	TRBD1	TGTGCCAGTAGTAAAACAGGGGTCGAGCCCTACAATGAGCAGTTCTTC	CASSKTGVEPYNEQFF
TRBV1	-	TRBJ2-6	-	TGCACCAGCAGTGCACATGGTTGTGCACAAAGTCGGGCCAACGTCCTGACTTTC	CTSSAHGCAQSRANVLTF
TRBV6-5	once	TRBJ2-4	-	TGTGCCAGCAGTTCGGGGTTGGCCAAAAACATTCAGTACTTC	CASSSGLAKNIQYF